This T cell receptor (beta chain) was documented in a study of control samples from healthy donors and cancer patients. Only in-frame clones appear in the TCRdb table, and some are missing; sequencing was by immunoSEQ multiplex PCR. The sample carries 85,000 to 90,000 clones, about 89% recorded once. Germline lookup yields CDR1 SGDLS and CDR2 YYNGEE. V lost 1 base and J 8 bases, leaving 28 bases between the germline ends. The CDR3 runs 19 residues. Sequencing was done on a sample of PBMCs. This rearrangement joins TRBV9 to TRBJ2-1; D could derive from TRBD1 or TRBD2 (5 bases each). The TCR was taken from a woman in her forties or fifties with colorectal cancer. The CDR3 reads CASSVQIGGGTAGGDEQFF. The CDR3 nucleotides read TGTGCCAGCAGCGTACAAATAGGTGGGGGAACTGCTGGAGGCGATGAGCAGTTCTTC.